A selection of T cell receptor beta chains follows, all from one sample in a study of blood T cell repertoires in COVID-19. TCRdb's table, derived via immunoSEQ multiplex PCR, lists solely in-frame clones and lacks some. Here the sample spans some 190,000 clones, roughly 90% being singletons. Source material: peripheral blood. Receptor source: a man in his late teens or twenties with active or convalescent COVID-19. Each CDR3 is given without its conserved first and last residue. The order of the fields is V gene, clone size, CDR3 protein. The size field is filled for only some rows; it gives once, few, many or a size class.

V: TRBV21-1
size: .
CDR3: ASSPTGDEKLF

V: TRBV5-4
size: .
CDR3: ASGASVGQGYGYT

V: TRBV2
size: .
CDR3: ASSFSSVGEQF

V: TRBV11-2
size: .
CDR3: ASSFGLAGTHEQF

V: TRBV6-1
size: .
CDR3: ASSEADIGAGNTIY

V: TRBV7-2
size: .
CDR3: ASSSRTSGSRNTQY

V: TRBV19
size: .
CDR3: ASSSRTQNYGYT

V: TRBV3-1/TRBV3-2
size: .
CDR3: ASSQERGGRWNEQF

V: TRBV30
size: .
CDR3: AWSAGTGVEGYT

V: TRBV28
size: .
CDR3: ASSLGTGFYNEQF

V: TRBV5-4
size: once
CDR3: ASSPVEAGGGYGYT

V: TRBV2
size: .
CDR3: AISTRGAYSGNTIY

V: TRBV5-5
size: once
CDR3: ASIFSGVGDTQY

V: TRBV19
size: .
CDR3: ASSHRDRAYEQY

V: TRBV25-1
size: .
CDR3: ASSAPQGGAGSTEAF

V: TRBV14
size: .
CDR3: ASSLGTDYEQF

V: TRBV12-3/TRBV12-4
size: .
CDR3: ASRDSTSYEQY

V: TRBV29-1
size: .
CDR3: SAAGQGRNTEAF

V: TRBV6-2/TRBV6-3
size: .
CDR3: ASSFLNTGELF

V: TRBV10-3
size: .
CDR3: AISDFMREEAF

V: TRBV7-6
size: few
CDR3: ASSFATSGNYNEQF

V: TRBV19
size: .
CDR3: ASNSGHEAYNEQF

V: TRBV11-2
size: .
CDR3: ASSLLRGVDTQY

V: TRBV5-1
size: .
CDR3: ASSLTGGVGNTIY

V: TRBV30
size: .
CDR3: AWELDTEAF

V: TRBV7-2
size: once
CDR3: ASSLVTGVGETQY

V: TRBV19
size: .
CDR3: ASSIRQGVIGDSPLH

V: TRBV5-4
size: .
CDR3: ASSLPPAGGPVGADTQY

V: TRBV6-1
size: once
CDR3: ASSEGLWETQY

V: TRBV2
size: once
CDR3: ASRGDRGTEAF

V: TRBV9
size: .
CDR3: ASSAPAEGGSYGYT

V: TRBV15
size: few
CDR3: ATSRERENNSPLH

V: TRBV4-3
size: .
CDR3: ASSQEDGSPSNEQF

V: TRBV19
size: .
CDR3: ASSLSPDRGSGNTIY

V: TRBV2
size: few
CDR3: ASSVGRAEPQH

V: TRBV6-1
size: .
CDR3: ASSEAKLSGDWNEQF

V: TRBV15
size: .
CDR3: ATSRDGGGLYEQY

V: TRBV7-8
size: .
CDR3: ASSFTVTNEKLF

V: TRBV5-4
size: .
CDR3: ASSLSRGAKGGYNEQF

V: TRBV6-2/TRBV6-3
size: .
CDR3: ASSYPAAGGGNEQY

V: TRBV7-8
size: .
CDR3: ASSLLRSTSGANVLT

V: TRBV30
size: .
CDR3: AWSVLGQTLF

V: TRBV7-9
size: .
CDR3: ASSSFGGEQF

V: TRBV5-1
size: .
CDR3: ASSSLAGGADYNEQF

V: TRBV5-1
size: .
CDR3: ASSLSSGGGLREQY

V: TRBV6-2/TRBV6-3
size: .
CDR3: ASSYSSPLELF

V: TRBV4-1
size: .
CDR3: ASSLRQGSNQPQH

V: TRBV6-2/TRBV6-3
size: few
CDR3: ASSEMTGRYGYT

V: TRBV11-2
size: .
CDR3: ASSLFRSPSYEQY